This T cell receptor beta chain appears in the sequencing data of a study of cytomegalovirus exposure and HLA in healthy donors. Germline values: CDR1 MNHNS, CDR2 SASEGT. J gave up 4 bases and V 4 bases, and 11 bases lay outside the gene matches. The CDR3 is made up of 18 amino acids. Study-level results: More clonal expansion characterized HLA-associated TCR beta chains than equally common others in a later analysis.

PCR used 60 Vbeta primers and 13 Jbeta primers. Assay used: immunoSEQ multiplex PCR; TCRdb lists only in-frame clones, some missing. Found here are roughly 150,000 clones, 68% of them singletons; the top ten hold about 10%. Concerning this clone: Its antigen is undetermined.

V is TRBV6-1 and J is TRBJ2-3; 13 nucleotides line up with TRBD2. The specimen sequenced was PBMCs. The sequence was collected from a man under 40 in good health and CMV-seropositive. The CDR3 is CASSGTVLAGGGADTQYF. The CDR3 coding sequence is TGTGCCAGCAGTGGAACGGTACTAGCGGGAGGGGGAGCAGATACGCAGTATTTT.